This TCR beta chain was recorded in a study of cytomegalovirus exposure and HLA in healthy donors. Study-wide background: Among about 179 million T cells, an earlier analysis found 117 million unique TCR beta sequences. Overall study results and limits: In a later analysis, common viral pathogens appeared linked to several of the most significant clusters. A previous analysis found most TCR beta V segments productive roughly 90% or roughly 30% of the time.

This clone was found a few times. Its antigen is unknown. The PCR made use of 60 Vbeta and 13 Jbeta primers. Repertoires were generated with immunoSEQ multiplex PCR, while TCRdb's copy carries only in-frame clones and drops some. The sample includes about 150,000 clones, roughly 73% seen only once; the top ten take 1.5% to 2%. Trimming pared 3 bases from V and 9 bases from J, leaving 10 bases between. Germline V gene lookup returns CDR1 SGDLS and CDR2 YYNGEE. The CDR3 has 12 amino acids. V usage is TRBV9 and J usage is TRBJ1-5; D remains ambiguous. This sequence was found in a woman between 18 and 29 years old in good health and CMV-seronegative. Specimen: PBMCs. CDR3 nucleotides: TGTGCCAGCAGCGGCCTCGGCGGGCCCCAGCATTTT. Translating it yields CASSGLGGPQHF.